What follows are 4 T cell receptor beta chains derived from one specimen sequenced in a study of cytomegalovirus exposure and HLA in healthy donors. The PCR made use of 60 Vbeta and 13 Jbeta primers. TCRdb keeps only in-frame clones here, not all; method: immunoSEQ multiplex PCR. The sample shows about 190,000 clones, 75% to 90% of them seen only once. The sequenced sample consisted of PBMCs. These receptors all come from a boy between 2 and 10 years old in good health and CMV-seronegative.

V is TRBV15 and J is TRBJ2-6, with a weak D call TRBD2 (6 bases). Trimming removed 5 bases at V and 0 bases at J, with 17 bases between. Germline lookup yields CDR1 LNHNV and CDR2 YYDKDF (reference sequence). CDR3 length: 18 residues. In DNA form, the CDR3 reads TGTGCCACCAGCCTCCGGAGGGGTATCCTCTCTGGGGCCAACGTCCTGACTTTC. It specifies CATSLRRGILSGANVLTF.

The chain is built from TRBV9 and TRBJ2-5; 8 positions match TRBD2. The ends lost 0 bases at V and 4 bases at J; junction bases unmatched: 5. Germline CDR1 and CDR2: SGDLS and YYNGEE. The CDR3 consists of 15 residues. The DNA of the CDR3 is TGTGCCAGCAGCGTAGCGGACGGGGGGGGAGAGACCCAGTACTTC. This codes for CASSVADGGGETQYF.

This clone was counted only a few times. The rearrangement uses TRBV29-1 and TRBJ2-3; 13 bases fit TRBD2. The CDR3 has 20 residues. Germline V CDR1 and CDR2: SQVTM, ANQGSEA. J was trimmed by 4 bases and V by 7 bases; bases with no gene match: 23. CDR3 amino acids: CSALWGGTSGVAPLADTQYF. The CDR3, as DNA: TGCAGCGCCCTATGGGGAGGGACTAGCGGGGTGGCCCCCCTGGCAGATACGCAGTATTTT.

The chain joins TRBV19 to TRBJ1-5, with unresolved D. V lost 7 bases and J lost 6, with 13 bases in between. Germline V gives CDR1 LNHDA, CDR2 SQIVND (reference sequence). CDR3 length: 13 amino acids. CDR3 DNA sequence: TGTGCCAGTAATACGGGGAGCGGTCAGCCCCAGCATTTT. Protein product: CASNTGSGQPQHF.